What follows is one TCR beta chain and its context. These data are taken from a study of control samples from healthy donors and cancer patients. This CDR3 is 16 amino acids long. V dropped 3 bases and J dropped 4; count of bases not matched to a gene: 7. Germline V CDR1 and CDR2: SNHLY, FYNNEI. Sequencing used immunoSEQ multiplex PCR; TCRdb keeps in-frame clones, though not all of them. Seen here are about 120,000 clones, 75% to 95% observed once, and the top ten hold roughly 2.6%. Material for sequencing was blood. This sequence was found in a man aged 35 to 55 in good health. J is TRBJ2-3 and V is TRBV2, with 10 bases that match TRBD2. CDR3 sequence (DNA): TGTGCCAGCAGTGAGCGTGGGACTAGCGTTTCAGATACGCAGTATTTT. Its translation is CASSERGTSVSDTQYF.